The 10 T cell receptor beta chains given below trace back to one sample, sequenced in a study of T cells in Graves' hyperthyroidism and ophthalmopathy. The source material, RNA transcripts, was used to amplify TCR beta CDR3 regions. When the TCR CDR3 underwent first-round RT-PCR, the HTBI primer set was used. Using its own MiXCR run on the multiplex PCR reads, TCRdb lists one record per CDR3 protein. The table records roughly 660,000 distinct CDR3 sequences, around a sixth of them present only once. Sequenced: blood. These receptors all come from a man between 50 and 59 years old with Graves' hyperthyroidism.

This clonotype was found a few times. This chain uses TRBV25-1 with TRBJ2-2; D call uncertain. The CDR3 covers 14 residues. Germline CDR1 is MGHDK and CDR2 is SYGVNS. Trimming left V 8 bases short and J 0 bases short, with 10 bases between. This CDR3 reads CASARKTNTGELFF. In DNA form, the CDR3 reads TGTGCCAGCGCCCGAAAGACGAACACCGGGGAGCTGTTTTTT. Full variable domain (remainder filled in from reference TRBV25-1 and TRBJ2-2): EADIYQTPRYLVIGTGKKITLECSQTMGHDKMYWYQQDPGMELHLIHYSYGVNSTEKGDLSSESTVSRIRTEHFPLTLESARPSHTSQYLCASARKTNTGELFFGEGSRLTVL.

CDR3 sequence reads: CSARAASNIKNIQYF. As DNA, the CDR3 is TGCAGTGCTAGAGCTGCTAGCAATATCAAAAACATTCAGTACTTC. The chain links TRBV20-1 to TRBJ2-4; TRBD2 is a possible D gene (5 bases). V was clipped by 1 base and J by 3 bases, with 13 bases between them. CDR3 length: 15 residues. Germline CDR1 DFQATT, CDR2 SNEGSKA (reference sequence).

In this sample, this clonotype turned up once. The rearrangement joins TRBV4-3 to TRBJ2-1; 9 bases agree with TRBD1. Germline CDR1 LGHNA, CDR2 YSLEER. The CDR3 sequence is 14 residues long. Trimming at V came to 1 base and at J to 8 bases, leaving 3 bases not matched to a gene. CDR3 coding DNA: TGCGCCAGCAGCCAAGGAACAGGGGGCTATGAGCAGTTCTTC. It translates to CASSQGTGGYEQFF.

The sample holds many counts of this clonotype. The rearrangement joins TRBV7-6 to TRBJ2-7, with D possibly TRBD1 on 7 matching bases. Germline CDR1 SGHVS, CDR2 FNYEAQ. The CDR3 is 18 residues long. V gave up 3 bases and J gave up 6 bases, with 27 bases separating them. CDR3 protein: CASSFITGDAGRDVEQYF. The CDR3 DNA reads TGTGCCAGCAGCTTCATTACAGGGGACGCTGGGCGGGACGTCGAGCAGTACTTC.

This clonotype was detected a few times. V gene TRBV5-6 combines with J gene TRBJ2-7; D is perhaps TRBD2 (6 bases). Germline assignment: CDR1 SGHDT and CDR2 YYEEEE. CDR3 length: 14 residues. Trimming stripped 6 bases from V and 2 bases from J, with 15 bases between. The CDR3 sequence is CASTVIGRTYEQYF. Written as DNA, the CDR3 is TGTGCCAGCACCGTCATCGGGAGAACCTACGAGCAGTACTTC.

This clonotype was detected many times. The J gene is TRBJ2-1, the V gene TRBV28; 7 nucleotides align to TRBD1. V shed 5 bases and J 3 bases; nucleotides not matched to a gene: 4. Per the germline V gene, CDR1 is MDHEN and CDR2 is SYDVKM. The CDR3 sequence is 14 residues long. CDR3 protein: CASSPGQYYNEQFF. The CDR3 DNA reads as TGTGCCAGCAGTCCGGGACAGTACTACAATGAGCAGTTCTTC.

Ten or more counts support this clonotype. This chain links TRBV28 with TRBJ2-5, with D perhaps TRBD1 or TRBD2 (5 bases each). Germline assignment: CDR1 MDHEN and CDR2 SYDVKM. The CDR3 totals 14 residues. V was cut by 6 bases and J by 5 bases, with 16 bases left in between. The CDR3 loop reads CASRSGTPGETQYF. CDR3 in DNA: TGTGCCAGCAGGTCCGGGACCCCTGGGGAGACCCAGTACTTC.

The table lists this clonotype with many counts. The rearrangement links TRBV28 to TRBJ1-3, with D perhaps TRBD1 (6 bases). The length of the CDR3 is 15 residues. The V end was cut by 6 bases, the J end by 3 bases, with 15 bases between. Germline CDR1 MDHEN, CDR2 SYDVKM. CDR3 sequence reads: CASRTRTARGNTIYF. The CDR3 bases are TGTGCCAGCAGAACCCGGACAGCACGTGGAAACACCATATATTTT. The complete variable domain, with remaining parts taken from reference TRBV28 and TRBJ1-3, reads DVKVTQSSRYLVKRTGEKVFLECVQDMDHENMFWYRQDPGLGLRLIYFSYDVKMKEKGDIPEGYSVSREKKERFSLILESASTNQTSMYLCASRTRTARGNTIYFGEGSWLTVV.

This rearrangement joins TRBV10-2 to TRBJ2-1; D remains ambiguous. Germline V gives CDR1 WSHSY, CDR2 SAAADI. The CDR3 runs 16 residues. Trimming removed 7 bases from V and 4 bases from J, with 20 bases in between. In nucleotides, the CDR3 is TGCGCCAGCACAACTGCGAGTAGCTATCGGTACAATGAGCAGTTCTTC. This codes for CASTTASSYRYNEQFF.

This clonotype occurred many times. The chain combines TRBV2 with TRBJ2-2; 9 nucleotides line up with TRBD1. J was trimmed by 4 bases and V by 6 bases; bases with no gene match: 6. CDR1 SNHLY and CDR2 FYNNEI come from the germline V gene. This CDR3 has 15 residues. The CDR3 region has the DNA TGTGCCAGCAGGGAACAGGGGGCGGGCACCGGGGAGCTGTTTTTT. Its translation is CASREQGAGTGELFF.